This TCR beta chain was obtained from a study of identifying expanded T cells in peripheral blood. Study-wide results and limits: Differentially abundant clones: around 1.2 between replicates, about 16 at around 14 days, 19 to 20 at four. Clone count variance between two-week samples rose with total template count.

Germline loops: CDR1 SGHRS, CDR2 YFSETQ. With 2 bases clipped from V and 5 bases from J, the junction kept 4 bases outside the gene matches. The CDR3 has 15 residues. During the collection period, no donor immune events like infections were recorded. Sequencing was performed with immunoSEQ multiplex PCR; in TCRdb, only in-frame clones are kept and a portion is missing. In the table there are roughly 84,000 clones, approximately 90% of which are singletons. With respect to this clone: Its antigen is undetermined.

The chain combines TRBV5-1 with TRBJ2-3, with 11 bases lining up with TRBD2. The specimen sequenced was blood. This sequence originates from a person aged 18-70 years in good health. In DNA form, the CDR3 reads TGCGCCAGCAGCTTTAGCGGGAGGGCCGGAGATACGCAGTATTTT. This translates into CASSFSGRAGDTQYF.